Listed here are 10 T cell receptor beta chains from one sample, sequenced in a study of OX40 agonist ivuxolimab in advanced cancers. The protocol was immunoSEQ multiplex PCR, while the TCRdb copy is restricted to in-frame clones and leaves out a portion. The top ten hold about 8% of the sample, which has about 80,000 clones, approximately 90% seen once. Sequenced material: CD4+ or CD8+ T cells sorted from blood, taken in a trial of the OX40 agonist ivuxolimab. These receptors were taken from an adult with an advanced solid tumor such as melanoma, head and neck, liver or kidney cancer.

The chain joins TRBV9 to TRBJ2-7; D remains unclear. The germline V gene has CDR1 SGDLS and CDR2 YYNGEE. The CDR3 is made up of 11 amino acids. V dropped 0 bases and J dropped 6 bases, with 4 bases sitting between them. CDR3 loop: CASSVGVEQYF. In nucleotides, the CDR3 is TGTGCCAGCAGCGTAGGGGTCGAGCAGTACTTC.

The chain joins TRBV5-1 to TRBJ2-1, with 9 bases lining up with TRBD1. Trimming cost V 5 bases and J 4 bases; bases outside gene matches: 10. CDR1 and CDR2 from the germline V gene are SGHRS and YFSETQ. The CDR3 has 16 residues. CDR3 loop: CASSPTGGDFYNEQFF. The CDR3 coding sequence is TGCGCCAGCAGTCCGACAGGGGGTGATTTTTACAATGAGCAGTTCTTC. The full variable domain, in which reference TRBV5-1 and TRBJ2-1 provide the parts outside the CDR3, is KAGVTQTPRYLIKTRGQQVTLSCSPISGHRSVSWYQQTPGQGLQFLFEYFSETQRNKGNFPGRFSGRQFSNSRSEMNVSTLELGDSALYLCASSPTGGDFYNEQFFGPGTRLTVL.

Here the CDR3 DNA reads TGTGCCAGCAGTGAAGCGCAGGCGGGGGGCACAGATACGCAGTATTTT. Translated: CASSEAQAGGTDTQYF. This chain joins TRBV2 and TRBJ2-3; 7 nucleotides align to TRBD2. The CDR3 is 16 amino acids. V shed 0 bases and J 1 base; nucleotides not matched to a gene: 4. Germline V CDR1 and CDR2: SNHLY, FYNNEI.

V usage is TRBV6-6 and J usage is TRBJ2-5, with TRBD2 identical over 10 bases. The CDR3 has 14 amino acids. CDR1 MNHNY and CDR2 SVGAGI come from the germline V gene (reference sequence). The trim removed 7 bases at V and 5 bases at J, leaving 7 bases unmatched. CDR3 DNA sequence: TGTGCCAGCACCAGCGGGGGGGCACGGGAGACCCAGTACTTC. Translating gives CASTSGGARETQYF.

The chain joins TRBV11-2 to TRBJ2-5, with 8 bases identical to TRBD1. Judging by the DNA end, TRBJ2-7 fits better; the J call may be wrong. This CDR3 region has 17 residues. The germline V gene has CDR1 SGHAT and CDR2 FQNNGV. In nucleotides, the CDR3 is TGTGCCAGCAGCTTAGAAGGACAGGGATCGGAGAACTACGAGCAGTACTTC. Residues: CASSLEGQGSENYEQYF.

This chain uses TRBV7-6 with TRBJ1-1, with D possibly being TRBD1 (6 bases). The germline gives CDR1 SGHVS, CDR2 FNYEAQ. V was cut by 8 bases and J by 11 bases, with 21 bases left in between. This CDR3 spans 13 amino acids. The DNA for the CDR3 is TGTGCCAGCGGACTCAATGGGGGGGCAGACGCTTTCTTT. Its protein product is CASGLNGGADAFF. Variable domain in full (rest from reference TRBV7-6 and TRBJ1-1): GAGVSQSPRYKVTKRGQDVALRCDPISGHVSLYWYRQALGQGPEFLTYFNYEAQQDKSGLPNDRFSAERPEGSISTLTIQRTEQRDSAMYRCASGLNGGADAFFGQGTRLTVV.

The chain couples TRBV4-2 to TRBJ2-5; 8 bases match TRBD1. The J call could be wrong; TRBJ2-7 is a better fit for the DNA end. This CDR3 has 17 amino acids. The germline CDR1 and CDR2 sequences are LGHNA and YNFKEQ. CDR3 in amino acids: CASSQEGETGDPYEQYF. The CDR3 bases are TGTGCCAGCAGCCAAGAAGGCGAGACAGGGGACCCCTACGAGCAGTACTTC.

This chain uses TRBV27 with TRBJ2-5; possible D gene TRBD2, 5 bases. Germline assignment: CDR1 MNHEY and CDR2 SMNVEV (reference sequence). The germline V and J ends were trimmed by 3 bases and 5 bases, with 13 bases remaining between them. This CDR3 spans 14 amino acids. Written as DNA, the CDR3 is TGTGCCAGCAGTTTGTTAGGAGGCGGGGAGACCCAGTACTTC. Translated, it gives CASSLLGGGETQYF.

This sequence joins TRBV13 and TRBJ2-3, with D possibly matching TRBD2 (7 bases). V gave up 9 bases and J gave up 4 bases, with 17 bases separating them. The length of the CDR3 is 14 residues. Germline V gene lookup returns CDR1 PRHDT and CDR2 FYEKMQ (reference sequence). CDR3 sequence reads: CASGSRGGPDTQYF. CDR3 bases: TGTGCCAGTGGATCTAGGGGGGGCCCAGATACGCAGTATTTT.

Relative to its sample, this clone is medium-sized. The chain carries TRBV4-2 and TRBJ2-1, with TRBD2 matching 10 bases. V trimming: 4 bases; J trimming: 7 bases; junction bases outside the gene matches: 7. Germline-derived CDR1 and CDR2 are LGHNA and YNFKEQ. This CDR3 comprises 15 residues. The CDR3, as DNA: TGTGCCAGCAGCCCGCTAGCGGGGGACGGGAATGAGCAGTTCTTC. Its protein product is CASSPLAGDGNEQFF.